A selection of T cell receptor beta chains follows, all from one sample in a study of CD8 T cells in Susac syndrome. TCRdb re-called the immunoSEQ multiplex PCR reads with MiXCR, one entry per CDR3 protein. The sample holds 160,000 or so distinct CDR3 sequences, about 95% seen once. Sequenced material: CD4+ T cells from PBMCs. These receptors all come from a human donor with Susac syndrome. Each CDR3 is given with its conserved first and last residue. Each record gives: CDR3 length, V gene, clone size, D gene, J gene, CDR3 protein, CDR3 DNA. D genes are given only for firm matches. Expanded clones get a size class; other rows say once, few or many, or leave the size out.

len: 14; v_gene: TRBV20-1; abundance: NA; d_gene: TRBD1; j_gene: TRBJ2-7; CDR3aa: CSAVRDSERRGQYF; CDR3nt: TGCAGTGCTGTCCGGGACAGTGAGCGTCGCGGGCAGTACTTC
len: 15; v_gene: TRBV3-1; abundance: NA; d_gene: NA; j_gene: TRBJ2-5; CDR3aa: CASSQDRGFQVSQYF; CDR3nt: NA
len: 16; v_gene: TRBV25-1; abundance: once; d_gene: NA; j_gene: TRBJ2-1; CDR3aa: CASSERGQGMYNEQFF; CDR3nt: TGTGCCAGCAGTGAGCGGGGCCAGGGAATGTACAATGAGCAGTTCTTC
len: 16; v_gene: TRBV7-2; abundance: NA; d_gene: TRBD1; j_gene: TRBJ1-5; CDR3aa: CASTQGGAWIQQPQHF; CDR3nt: TGTGCCAGCACCCAGGGGGGAGCGTGGATTCAGCAGCCCCAGCATTTT
len: 13; v_gene: TRBV20-1; abundance: NA; d_gene: TRBD2; j_gene: TRBJ2-7; CDR3aa: CSASRGGEGEQYF; CDR3nt: TGCAGTGCTTCCCGGGGGGGGGAGGGCGAGCAGTACTTC
len: 15; v_gene: TRBV20-1; abundance: NA; d_gene: NA; j_gene: TRBJ1-1; CDR3aa: CSASRQGNKNTEAFF; CDR3nt: TGCAGTGCTAGTCGTCAGGGAAACAAGAACACTGAAGCTTTCTTT
len: 17; v_gene: TRBV20-1; abundance: NA; d_gene: TRBD2; j_gene: TRBJ2-1; CDR3aa: CSATQRWGGGNYNEQFF; CDR3nt: TGCAGTGCAACCCAACGGTGGGGCGGGGGGAACTACAATGAGCAGTTCTTC
len: 13; v_gene: TRBV6-5; abundance: NA; d_gene: NA; j_gene: TRBJ2-4; CDR3aa: CASSYLAKNIQYF; CDR3nt: TGTGCCAGCAGTTACCTAGCCAAAAACATTCAGTACTTC
len: 13; v_gene: TRBV20-1; abundance: NA; d_gene: NA; j_gene: TRBJ2-3; CDR3aa: CSARDPGPDTQYF; CDR3nt: TGCAGTGCTAGAGATCCAGGGCCAGATACGCAGTATTTT
len: 13; v_gene: TRBV6-5; abundance: NA; d_gene: NA; j_gene: TRBJ2-5; CDR3aa: CASRPGAGETQYF; CDR3nt: TGTGCCAGCCGTCCGGGGGCGGGGGAGACCCAGTACTTC
len: 17; v_gene: TRBV4-1; abundance: NA; d_gene: TRBD1; j_gene: TRBJ1-5; CDR3aa: CASSQDSGRGQGQPQHF; CDR3nt: TGCGCCAGCAGCCAAGATTCGGGAAGGGGGCAGGGGCAGCCCCAGCATTTT
len: 15; v_gene: TRBV9; abundance: NA; d_gene: NA; j_gene: TRBJ2-5; CDR3aa: CASSLYGIREETQYF; CDR3nt: TGTGCCAGCAGCCTGTACGGGATAAGGGAAGAGACCCAGTACTTC
len: 12; v_gene: TRBV9; abundance: NA; d_gene: NA; j_gene: TRBJ1-6; CDR3aa: CASGPQNSPLHF; CDR3nt: TGTGCCAGCGGACCCCAGAATTCACCCCTCCACTTT
len: 17; v_gene: TRBV9; abundance: NA; d_gene: TRBD2; j_gene: TRBJ2-1; CDR3aa: CASSVTSGGDFRPGQFF; CDR3nt: TGTGCCAGCAGCGTCACTAGCGGGGGAGACTTTCGACCGGGGCAGTTCTTC
len: 14; v_gene: TRBV25-1; abundance: NA; d_gene: NA; j_gene: TRBJ1-6; CDR3aa: CASSESAYNSPLHF; CDR3nt: TGTGCCAGCAGTGAATCCGCCTATAATTCACCCCTCCACTTT
len: 12; v_gene: TRBV20-1; abundance: NA; d_gene: NA; j_gene: TRBJ2-5; CDR3aa: CSARENLGTQYF; CDR3nt: TGCAGTGCTAGAGAAAACTTGGGGACCCAGTACTTC
len: 13; v_gene: TRBV24-1; abundance: NA; d_gene: NA; j_gene: TRBJ1-6; CDR3aa: CATSDFSPSPLHF; CDR3nt: TGTGCCACCAGTGATTTTTCCCCCTCACCCCTCCACTTT
len: 12; v_gene: TRBV25-1; abundance: once; d_gene: NA; j_gene: TRBJ2-1; CDR3aa: CASSESAGEKVF; CDR3nt: TGTGCCAGCAGTGAATCGGCCGGAGAAAAGGTCTTC
len: 12; v_gene: TRBV12-3/TRBV12-4; abundance: NA; d_gene: NA; j_gene: TRBJ1-2; CDR3aa: CASSLSHYGYTF; CDR3nt: TGTGCCAGCAGTTTAAGCCACTATGGCTACACCTTC
len: 12; v_gene: TRBV29-1; abundance: NA; d_gene: NA; j_gene: TRBJ1-4; CDR3aa: CSAGGTNEKLFF; CDR3nt: TGCAGCGCCGGAGGGACTAATGAAAAACTGTTTTTT
len: 15; v_gene: TRBV28; abundance: NA; d_gene: TRBD1; j_gene: TRBJ1-5; CDR3aa: CASIPTGFSNQPQHF; CDR3nt: TGTGCCAGCATCCCGACAGGGTTTAGCAATCAGCCCCAGCATTTT
len: 17; v_gene: TRBV9; abundance: NA; d_gene: TRBD2; j_gene: TRBJ2-3; CDR3aa: CASSVVPQRGGVDTQYF; CDR3nt: TGTGCCAGCAGCGTAGTTCCCCAGCGGGGTGGGGTAGATACGCAGTATTTT
len: 13; v_gene: TRBV20-1; abundance: once; d_gene: NA; j_gene: TRBJ2-1; CDR3aa: CSARQAPYNEQFF; CDR3nt: TGCAGTGCTAGACAGGCTCCCTACAATGAGCAGTTCTTC
len: 14; v_gene: TRBV12-3/TRBV12-4; abundance: NA; d_gene: TRBD1; j_gene: TRBJ1-6; CDR3aa: CASRPGQGASPLHF; CDR3nt: TGTGCCAGCAGGCCGGGACAGGGAGCGAGTCCCCTCCACTTT
len: 17; v_gene: TRBV20-1; abundance: NA; d_gene: TRBD2; j_gene: TRBJ2-3; CDR3aa: CSARLTASGGPPGTQYF; CDR3nt: TGCAGTGCCAGGCTAACGGCTAGCGGGGGACCGCCGGGAACGCAGTATTTT
len: 13; v_gene: TRBV4-1; abundance: NA; d_gene: NA; j_gene: TRBJ2-3; CDR3aa: CASTLEGTDTQYF; CDR3nt: TGCGCCAGCACCCTGGAGGGGACAGATACGCAGTATTTT
len: 14; v_gene: TRBV3-1; abundance: NA; d_gene: NA; j_gene: TRBJ2-2; CDR3aa: CASSLTENTGELFF; CDR3nt: TGTGCCAGCAGCTTGACAGAGAACACCGGGGAGCTGTTTTTT
len: 16; v_gene: TRBV20-1; abundance: NA; d_gene: TRBD2; j_gene: TRBJ2-5; CDR3aa: CSARDPSGGGRETQYF; CDR3nt: TGCAGTGCTAGAGACCCTAGCGGGGGCGGGAGGGAGACCCAGTACTTC
len: 12; v_gene: TRBV11-1; abundance: NA; d_gene: NA; j_gene: TRBJ2-5; CDR3aa: CASSAPSGTQYF; CDR3nt: TGTGCCAGCAGCGCACCGAGCGGGACCCAGTACTTC
len: 17; v_gene: TRBV4-1; abundance: NA; d_gene: NA; j_gene: TRBJ2-3; CDR3aa: CASSQEGNFASTDTQYF; CDR3nt: TGCGCCAGCAGCCAAGAGGGGAATTTCGCTAGCACAGATACGCAGTATTTT
len: 16; v_gene: TRBV18; abundance: NA; d_gene: NA; j_gene: TRBJ2-7; CDR3aa: CASSSRGGGDGNEQYF; CDR3nt: TGTGCCAGCTCTTCGAGGGGCGGGGGCGACGGGAACGAGCAGTACTTC
len: 15; v_gene: TRBV9; abundance: once; d_gene: NA; j_gene: TRBJ1-4; CDR3aa: CASSPDGHGNEKLFF; CDR3nt: TGTGCCAGCAGCCCCGATGGACATGGTAATGAAAAACTGTTTTTT
len: 15; v_gene: TRBV29-1; abundance: NA; d_gene: TRBD2; j_gene: TRBJ2-5; CDR3aa: CSVTVAGQYQETQYF; CDR3nt: TGCAGCGTCACCGTAGCGGGGCAGTACCAAGAGACCCAGTACTTC
len: 13; v_gene: TRBV27; abundance: NA; d_gene: NA; j_gene: TRBJ2-5; CDR3aa: CASSKDSRETQYF; CDR3nt: TGTGCCAGCAGCAAAGACAGTCGTGAGACCCAGTACTTC
len: 14; v_gene: TRBV20-1; abundance: NA; d_gene: NA; j_gene: TRBJ2-1; CDR3aa: CSASQFSSYNEQFF; CDR3nt: TGCAGTGCTAGCCAGTTCAGCTCCTACAATGAGCAGTTCTTC
len: 13; v_gene: TRBV11-3; abundance: NA; d_gene: NA; j_gene: TRBJ1-1; CDR3aa: CASSSRGGTEAFF; CDR3nt: TGTGCCAGCAGCTCGCGGGGGGGCACTGAAGCTTTCTTT
len: 15; v_gene: TRBV5-1; abundance: NA; d_gene: TRBD1; j_gene: TRBJ2-5; CDR3aa: CASSLGTGNQETQYF; CDR3nt: TGCGCCAGCAGCTTGGGGACAGGGAACCAAGAGACCCAGTACTTC
len: 14; v_gene: TRBV2; abundance: NA; d_gene: NA; j_gene: TRBJ2-7; CDR3aa: CASAIKAPGYEQYF; CDR3nt: TGTGCCAGCGCTATCAAGGCCCCGGGCTACGAGCAGTACTTC
len: 12; v_gene: TRBV20-1; abundance: NA; d_gene: TRBD1; j_gene: TRBJ2-5; CDR3aa: CSAPRDSETQYF; CDR3nt: TGCAGTGCTCCCCGGGACAGTGAGACCCAGTACTTC
len: 16; v_gene: TRBV20-1; abundance: NA; d_gene: NA; j_gene: TRBJ1-5; CDR3aa: CSATVGGKGLNQPQHF; CDR3nt: TGCAGTGCTACCGTCGGGGGAAAGGGACTCAATCAGCCCCAGCATTTT
len: 18; v_gene: TRBV3-1; abundance: NA; d_gene: TRBD2; j_gene: TRBJ2-6; CDR3aa: CASSQAGGFLSGANVLTF; CDR3nt: TGTGCCAGCAGCCAAGCGGGGGGTTTCCTTTCTGGGGCCAACGTCCTGACTTTC
len: 12; v_gene: TRBV7-2; abundance: NA; d_gene: NA; j_gene: TRBJ2-7; CDR3aa: CASSLGLVEQYF; CDR3nt: TGTGCCAGCAGCCTAGGGTTAGTCGAGCAGTACTTC
len: 14; v_gene: TRBV27; abundance: NA; d_gene: NA; j_gene: TRBJ2-1; CDR3aa: CASSTGTLFDEQFF; CDR3nt: TGTGCCAGCAGCACCGGGACCCTCTTCGATGAGCAGTTCTTC
len: 16; v_gene: TRBV7-6; abundance: NA; d_gene: NA; j_gene: TRBJ2-3; CDR3aa: CASSSERVTGRDTQYF; CDR3nt: TGTGCCAGCAGCTCCGAACGCGTGACCGGTAGGGATACGCAGTATTTT
len: 14; v_gene: TRBV20-1; abundance: NA; d_gene: NA; j_gene: TRBJ2-7; CDR3aa: CSAGKGNWPYEQYF; CDR3nt: TGCAGTGCAGGGAAGGGGAACTGGCCCTACGAGCAGTACTTC
len: 14; v_gene: TRBV7-8; abundance: NA; d_gene: NA; j_gene: TRBJ2-5; CDR3aa: CASPGGRLQETQYF; CDR3nt: TGTGCCAGCCCTGGGGGCCGGCTTCAAGAGACCCAGTACTTC
len: 12; v_gene: TRBV19; abundance: NA; d_gene: NA; j_gene: TRBJ2-1; CDR3aa: CASSIGGGGNFF; CDR3nt: TGTGCCAGTAGTATAGGTGGCGGGGGCAATTTCTTC
len: 15; v_gene: TRBV2; abundance: NA; d_gene: NA; j_gene: TRBJ2-1; CDR3aa: CASRKVRDNDNEQFF; CDR3nt: TGTGCCAGCAGGAAGGTCCGAGACAATGACAATGAGCAGTTCTTC
len: 14; v_gene: TRBV27; abundance: NA; d_gene: NA; j_gene: TRBJ2-7; CDR3aa: CASSLSHSNHEQYF; CDR3nt: TGTGCCAGCAGTTTATCCCACAGTAATCACGAGCAGTACTTC
len: 13; v_gene: TRBV10-3; abundance: NA; d_gene: NA; j_gene: TRBJ2-3; CDR3aa: CAITGQSTDTQYF; CDR3nt: TGTGCCATCACCGGACAAAGCACAGATACGCAGTATTTT
len: 14; v_gene: TRBV7-2; abundance: NA; d_gene: NA; j_gene: TRBJ1-2; CDR3aa: CASSLTGGTYGYTF; CDR3nt: TGTGCCAGCAGCTTAACCGGGGGGACCTATGGCTACACCTTC
len: 16; v_gene: TRBV7-3; abundance: NA; d_gene: TRBD1; j_gene: TRBJ2-1; CDR3aa: CASSEAGTGWPNEQFF; CDR3nt: TGTGCCAGCAGCGAGGCGGGGACAGGGTGGCCCAATGAGCAGTTCTTC
len: 14; v_gene: TRBV20-1; abundance: NA; d_gene: TRBD1; j_gene: TRBJ1-2; CDR3aa: CSATTGTGNYGYTF; CDR3nt: TGCAGTGCGACCACCGGGACAGGAAACTATGGCTACACCTTC